This entry lists 7 T cell receptor beta chains sequenced from one sample in a study of OX40 agonist ivuxolimab in advanced cancers. TCRdb's table, derived via immunoSEQ multiplex PCR, lists solely in-frame clones and lacks some. The table lists tens of thousands of clones, 82% of them singletons. The sample was CD4+ or CD8+ T cells sorted from blood, taken in a trial of the OX40 agonist ivuxolimab. The receptor source for this set is an adult with an advanced solid tumor such as melanoma, head and neck, liver or kidney cancer.

V gene TRBV6-4 combines with J gene TRBJ2-5; 12 bases line up with TRBD2. J lost 4 bases, V lost 2 bases, and 5 bases had no gene match. From germline, CDR1 is MRHNA and CDR2 SNTAGT. This CDR3 contains 16 residues. CDR3 in amino acids: CASSDPPSGRVETQYF. The CDR3 nucleotides are TGTGCCAGCAGTGACCCGCCTAGCGGGAGGGTAGAGACCCAGTACTTC.

The rearrangement uses TRBV28 and TRBJ2-7; tentatively, D is TRBD1 or TRBD2 (7 bases each). The V end was cut by 6 bases, the J end by 1 base, with 13 bases between. Germline CDR1 is MDHEN and CDR2 is SYDVKM. This CDR3 contains 14 residues. The CDR3 is CASSSGGGSYEQYF. Here the CDR3 DNA reads TGTGCCAGCAGCTCAGGGGGGGGTTCCTACGAGCAGTACTTC.

The rearrangement joins TRBV6-6 to TRBJ2-1, with D possibly being TRBD1 (5 bases). Germline V gene data show CDR1 as MNHNY and CDR2 as SVGAGI (reference sequence). Trimming left V 1 base short and J 6 bases short, with 10 bases between. This CDR3 is 14 amino acids long. The CDR3 reads CASSYFGQFNEQFF. The CDR3, as DNA: TGTGCCAGCAGTTACTTCGGACAATTCAATGAGCAGTTCTTC.

The chain uses TRBV7-2 and TRBJ2-1; D not resolved. The CDR3 is 13 amino acids. CDR1 and CDR2 (germline): SGHTA, FQGNSA. V lost 1 base and J lost 7, with 8 bases in between. This chain's CDR3 is CASSLGRENEQFF. CDR3 nucleotides: TGTGCCAGCAGCTTAGGGCGTGAAAATGAGCAGTTCTTC.

The chain is built from TRBV4-3 and TRBJ2-1; TRBD2 might be the D (6 bases). The germline V gene encodes CDR1 LGHNA and CDR2 YSLEER. The V gene lost 0 bases and the J gene lost 9 bases, with 12 bases spanning the gap. CDR3 length equals 14 residues. DNA of the CDR3: TGCGCCAGCAGCCAAGATAGACTAGTCGGTGAGCAGTTCTTC. Its translation is CASSQDRLVGEQFF.

CDR3 nucleotide sequence: TGTGCCAGCAGCTTGGGGACAGGGGCGCTTAATCAGCCCCAGCATTTT. This sequence encodes CASSLGTGALNQPQHF. J is TRBJ1-5 and V is TRBV5-6, with TRBD1 matching over 9 bases. J lost 4 bases, V lost 0 bases, and 5 bases had no gene match. Germline CDR1 is SGHDT and CDR2 is YYEEEE. There are 16 residues in the CDR3.

The rearrangement links TRBV7-8 to TRBJ2-7; 13 bases are shared with TRBD2. V was clipped by 5 bases and J by 5 bases; unmatched bases: 3. Per the germline V gene, CDR1 is SGHVS and CDR2 is FQNEAQ. The CDR3 contains 14 residues. CDR3 residues: CASSQGLAGDEQYF. The DNA of the CDR3 is TGTGCCAGCAGCCAAGGACTAGCGGGAGACGAGCAGTACTTC.